This paragraph covers one T cell receptor beta chain sequence. A single record per CDR3 protein comes from TCRdb applying MiXCR to the RT-PCR reads. The table has more than 600,000 distinct CDR3 sequences, over 12% seen once. In germline, CDR1 is DFQATT, CDR2 SNEGSKA (reference sequence). This CDR3 is 14 amino acids long. V lost 6 bases and J lost 3, with 14 bases in between. The clonotype originates from a female donor in good health, serving as a healthy control. The rearrangement joins TRBV20-1 to TRBJ2-2; D is unclear. Material for sequencing was memory CD4+ T cells from blood. CDR3: CSAQIESYTGELFF. DNA for the CDR3: TGCAGTGCCCAAATAGAGTCCTACACCGGGGAGCTGTTTTTT.